This paragraph covers one T cell receptor beta chain sequence. This clone was counted many times. The clone's antigen remains unknown. The record has no base qualities; no much larger clone is one base away. Related bone marrow donors provided peripheral blood samples on the day of marrow donation. Peripheral blood and bone marrow mononuclear cells were isolated by Ficoll-Hypaque density centrifugation and cryopreserved. This entry belongs to a study of T cells after posttransplantation cyclophosphamide (dated by TCRdb to 2016 to 2018). About the investigation overall: T cell repertoire reconstitution was tracked by TRB sequencing after myeloablative bone marrow transplantation in which posttransplantation cyclophosphamide was used as GVHD prophylaxis. Antigen receptor sequencing covered samples from 35 PTCy-treated patients and around 15 of their related bone marrow donors. Blood from all 35 or so PTCy patients who had 1-year posttransplant specimens underwent TRB sequencing. In 3 patients, TRB sequencing was also performed on up to roughly 3 more blood samples taken 2 to 5.2 years after transplant, and in 4 patients, pretransplant blood was also TRB-sequenced. Because TRA and TRB clonality correlated tightly in 10 or so samples, later TCR analyses were limited to TRB. Public TRB sequences were checked against a database of over 3,000 sequences associated with responses to pathogens, tumor antigens, self-antigens and alloantigens.

CDR1 and CDR2 were assigned from the germline V gene as SGHVS and FNYEAQ. At the junction V is shortened by 5 bases and J by 8 bases; bases outside the gene matches: 8. From cysteine to phenylalanine, the CDR3 is 13 amino acids long. The read is trimmed to its CDR3 DNA, 39 bases read in frame from base 1. Study-wide findings and limitations: Donor-recipient similarity was low at 1-2 months but rose over the first year, and later blood repertoires were often dominated by donor CD8+ memory clones. Across a few dozen patients, TRB clonality was highly associated with recipient CMV seropositivity and CMV reactivation, and diversity in PTCy patients was similar to diversity in CNI/methotrexate controls. The TRB repertoires of T cells infiltrating skin or GI tract showed only limited overlap with the TRB repertoires of T cells in blood.

Genomic DNA was the input for TRB sequencing, which was run either with the immunoSEQ assay at survey resolution or with the hsTCRB kit. The original pipeline was this. The immunoSEQ software was used for initial read processing, and the LymphoSeq R package was used for repertoire analyses. Clonality was computed as 1 minus normalized Shannon entropy, and a Gini coefficient was also calculated for each TRB dataset. Phenotypes of unsorted samples were inferred by mapping TRB sequences from sorted subsets of the recipient or donor onto the same recipient's unsorted samples. TCRdb holds this immuneACCESS table with in-frame rearrangements only. Some clones are missing; in checked studies, unresolved V genes explain under half, and the rest has no known cause. V and J calls and clone size come straight from that table; D and trimming were deduced from the DNA. This sample has 20,000 to 30,000 clones in the table, none counted a single time. The leading ten clones occupy approximately 4.7% of the sample.

The TCR sequence derives from a woman in her forties or fifties in good health, CMV-negative, and a related stem cell transplant donor. Sample: PBMCs. Recombination joined TRBV7-6 with TRBJ1-2; TRBD1 fits 7 bases in the junction. The bases read TGTGCCAGCAGCCCCGCTGGACAGGCGGGCTACACCTTC. This encodes CASSPAGQAGYTF.